This is a list of T cell receptor beta chains from one sample in a study of T cell repertoires in cytomegalovirus infection. MiXCR, applied by TCRdb to the reads, yields one record per CDR3 protein. The table has roughly 920,000 distinct CDR3 sequences, 30% to 40% seen once. No antigen has been identified for these receptors. Sequencing used cultured CD8+ T cells from PBMCs, obtained from culture after CMV antigen stimulation. These receptors all come from a human donor in good health (CMV status not recorded). Some clones in this sample may be carry-over from other donors' samples. Both conserved end residues are part of each CDR3. The D gene is left open where the match is weak. Clone size is not always given. Where it is, it says once, few, many or a class for expanded clones.

>TRBD1|TRBJ1-1|18|few|TRBV19
TGTGCCAGTAGCGACAGGGTGGAGAGGTCCCTTGAGGACACTGAAGCTTTCTTT
CASSDRVERSLEDTEAFF
>NA|TRBJ1-6|14|few|TRBV27
TGTGCCAGCAGTTTCGGCCAGGGGCAATCACCCCTCCACTTT
CASSFGQGQSPLHF
>NA|TRBJ1-1|17|few|TRBV6-6
TGTGCCAGCAGTTACTCACAGGATCCACGGGGGAACACTGAAGCTTTCTTT
CASSYSQDPRGNTEAFF
>NA|TRBJ1-5|11|few|TRBV6-1
TGTGCCAGCAGTAACCCCAGTCCCCAGCATTTT
CASSNPSPQHF
>TRBD2|TRBJ2-1|18|few|TRBV6-2/TRBV6-3
TGTGCCAGCAGTTACAGCCCCCTGGGGAGCGGGGGGCTCAATGAGCAGTTCTTC
CASSYSPLGSGGLNEQFF
>TRBD2|TRBJ2-1|16|NA|TRBV12-3/TRBV12-4
TGTGCCAGCAGTCCCGCCGGGACTAGCGGGGAGGGTGAGCAGTTCTTC
CASSPAGTSGEGEQFF
>NA|TRBJ2-2|15|many|TRBV11-3
TGTGCCAGCAGCTTGAGACGGGGAGGCACCGGGGAGCTGTTTTTT
CASSLRRGGTGELFF
>NA|TRBJ1-4|14|NA|TRBV5-4
TGTGCCTCGTGGGGGGCCCTAACTAATGAAAAACTGTTTTTT
CASWGALTNEKLFF
>TRBD2|TRBJ2-1|20|many|TRBV11-1
TGTGCCAGCAGCCGCCCGGGGCTAGCGGGGGACCCGAGCTCCTACAATGAGCAGTTCTTC
CASSRPGLAGDPSSYNEQFF
>NA|TRBJ2-6|18|NA|TRBV9
TGTGCCAGCAGCGTAGACTTGGTTCCCGGCTCTGGGGCCAACGTCCTGACTTTC
CASSVDLVPGSGANVLTF
>TRBD1|TRBJ2-1|15|NA|TRBV28
TGTGCCAGCACCATGGACAGGGACTCCTACAATGAGCAGTTCTTC
CASTMDRDSYNEQFF
>NA|TRBJ2-2|16|NA|TRBV11-3
TGTGCCAGCGGCACAGGACAGGAGGGTTGGACCGGGGAGCTGTTTTTT
CASGTGQEGWTGELFF
>NA|TRBJ1-2|16|NA|TRBV10-3
TGTGCCATCAGTGAGAACGGGCCCAGAGGGTTCTATGGCTACACCTTC
CAISENGPRGFYGYTF
>NA|TRBJ2-7|14|NA|TRBV10-3
TGTGCCATCAGTGCGGGGAGATACCCCTACGAGCAGTACTTC
CAISAGRYPYEQYF
>NA|TRBJ2-3|15|NA|TRBV6-2/TRBV6-3
TGTGCCAACAGTTACGGAGGGGGATGGACAGATACGCAGTATTTT
CANSYGGGWTDTQYF
>NA|TRBJ2-7|10|many|TRBV9
TGTGCCAGCAGCCCCTACGAGCAGTACTTC
CASSPYEQYF
>NA|TRBJ2-3|14|NA|TRBV12-5
TGTGCTAGTGGTTTGCCCGATGGCACAGATACGCAGTATTTT
CASGLPDGTDTQYF
>TRBD1|TRBJ1-5|15|NA|TRBV4-3
TGCGCCAGCGCTGTAGGAAGGGGGCCCCATCAGCCCCAGCATTTT
CASAVGRGPHQPQHF
>NA|TRBJ1-1|15|NA|TRBV19
TGTGCCAGTAGTCCGTGGACCGACCCGAACACTGAAGCTTTCTTT
CASSPWTDPNTEAFF
>NA|TRBJ1-4|15|NA|TRBV19
TGTGCCAGTAGTGAAGGACAGTACGTTTCTGAAAAACTGTTTTTT
CASSEGQYVSEKLFF
>NA|TRBJ2-3|14|NA|TRBV6-1
TGTGCCAGCAGTGAAGAGCGATGGACAGATACGCAGTATTTT
CASSEERWTDTQYF
>TRBD2|TRBJ2-1|14|few|TRBV12-3/TRBV12-4
TGTGCCAGCAGTTTTAGGCGGGGAGGGAGTGAGCAGTTCTTC
CASSFRRGGSEQFF
>NA|TRBJ2-7|14|many|TRBV7-6
TGTGCCAGCACCAATCCGGGGGCGCCCAACGAGCAGTACTTC
CASTNPGAPNEQYF
>NA|TRBJ2-7|16|NA|TRBV5-6
TGTGCCAGCAGCGCGCCTTCAAAAAGGGTAATCCACGAGCAGTACTTC
CASSAPSKRVIHEQYF
>TRBD1|TRBJ1-1|16|few|TRBV19
TGTGCCAGTAGTACCTTACAGGGGGCGCTGGACACTGAAGCTTTCTTT
CASSTLQGALDTEAFF
>NA|TRBJ2-1|12|NA|TRBV7-9
TGTGCCAGCAGCTCCTCGGGAATCGAGCAGTTCTTC
CASSSSGIEQFF
>NA|TRBJ2-1|15|NA|TRBV4-2
TGTGCCAGCAGCCATGAGGAGAGTTTTCCCAATGAGCAGTTCTTC
CASSHEESFPNEQFF
>TRBD1|TRBJ2-1|17|NA|TRBV6-5
TGTGCCAGCAGTTACCGGGACAGAGCCAGACCCTACAATGAGCAGTTCTTC
CASSYRDRARPYNEQFF
>TRBD1|TRBJ2-4|18|NA|TRBV7-4
TGTGCCAGCAGCCCCCGGGACAGGTCCCCCTCCCTCAAAAACATTCAGTACTTC
CASSPRDRSPSLKNIQYF
>TRBD1|TRBJ2-3|15|many|TRBV7-2
TGTGCCAGCAGCCTACGGGACAGAGAAAGAGATACGCAGTATTTT
CASSLRDRERDTQYF
>NA|TRBJ1-6|12|NA|TRBV7-9
TGTGCCAGCAGCCAAAGCCCCGACCCCCTCCACTTT
CASSQSPDPLHF
>TRBD2|TRBJ2-3|15|NA|TRBV13
TGTGCCAGCAGCTTACTAGCGGTGGGCCGGGATACGCAGTATTTT
CASSLLAVGRDTQYF
>TRBD1|TRBJ2-1|15|few|TRBV15
TGTGCCACCAGCTCGGACAGGGCCCCTTACAATGAGCAGTTCTTC
CATSSDRAPYNEQFF
>NA|TRBJ1-2|15|NA|TRBV4-1
TGCGCCAGCAGCCAAGACAGGCTCCTCGGCTATGGCTACACCTTC
CASSQDRLLGYGYTF
>NA|TRBJ1-6|15|few|TRBV7-9
TGTGCCAGCAGCTTAGGATTCGGGCCGGGTTCACCCCTCCACTTT
CASSLGFGPGSPLHF
>NA|TRBJ2-4|15|few|TRBV6-8
TGTGCCACCAGTAGTTTCGAGCAAGCCAAAAACATTCAGTACTTC
CATSSFEQAKNIQYF
>TRBD2|TRBJ2-1|20|NA|TRBV7-9
TGTGCCAGCAGCTTAGGCGGAGCGGGGTTGTCAAAGGGCCTTTACAATGAGCAGTTCTTC
CASSLGGAGLSKGLYNEQFF
>NA|TRBJ2-3|14|NA|TRBV14
TGTGCCAGCAGCCAAGAGTTTGTCACAGATACGCAGTATTTT
CASSQEFVTDTQYF
>NA|TRBJ2-7|11|NA|TRBV12-3/TRBV12-4
TGTGCCAGCAGGGATACAGGCGAGCAGTACTTC
CASRDTGEQYF
>TRBD2|TRBJ2-5|16|NA|TRBV7-9
TGTGCCAGCAGCTTAATAAGCGGGGCGTCCCAAGAGACCCAGTACTTC
CASSLISGASQETQYF